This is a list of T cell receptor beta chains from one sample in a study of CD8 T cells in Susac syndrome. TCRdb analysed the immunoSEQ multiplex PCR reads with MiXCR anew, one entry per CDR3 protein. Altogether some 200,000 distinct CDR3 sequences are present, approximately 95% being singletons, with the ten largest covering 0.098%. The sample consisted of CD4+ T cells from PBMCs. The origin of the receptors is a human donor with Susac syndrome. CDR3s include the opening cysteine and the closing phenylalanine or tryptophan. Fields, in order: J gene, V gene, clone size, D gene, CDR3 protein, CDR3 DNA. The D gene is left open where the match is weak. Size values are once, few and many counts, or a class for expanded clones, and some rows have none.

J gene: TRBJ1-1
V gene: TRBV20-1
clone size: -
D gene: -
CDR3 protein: CSATDVPEAFF
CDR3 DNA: TGCAGTGCAACGGACGTGCCTGAAGCTTTCTTT

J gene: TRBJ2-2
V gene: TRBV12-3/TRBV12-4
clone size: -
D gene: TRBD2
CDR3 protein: CASSTSGGGSGELFF
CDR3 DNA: TGTGCCAGCAGTACTAGCGGGGGAGGCTCCGGGGAGCTGTTTTTT

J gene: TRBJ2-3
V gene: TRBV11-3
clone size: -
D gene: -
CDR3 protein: CASSSGPSTDTQYF
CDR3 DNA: TGTGCCAGCAGCTCGGGGCCCAGCACAGATACGCAGTATTTT

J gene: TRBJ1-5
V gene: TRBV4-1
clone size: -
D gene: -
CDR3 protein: CASSQRQPVDSNQPQHF
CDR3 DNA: TGCGCCAGCAGCCAAAGACAGCCGGTAGATAGCAATCAGCCCCAGCATTTT

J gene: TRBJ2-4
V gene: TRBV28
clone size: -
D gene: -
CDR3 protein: CASRMRAIAKNIQYF
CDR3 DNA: TGTGCCAGCCGGATGAGGGCGATAGCCAAAAACATTCAGTACTTC

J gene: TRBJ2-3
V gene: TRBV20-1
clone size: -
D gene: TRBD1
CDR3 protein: CSAPRTGGVTDTQYF
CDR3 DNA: TGCAGTGCTCCGAGGACAGGGGGGGTCACAGATACGCAGTATTTT

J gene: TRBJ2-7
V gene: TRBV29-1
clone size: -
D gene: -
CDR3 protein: CSVEDSGYEQYF
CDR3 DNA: TGCAGCGTTGAAGATTCGGGTTACGAGCAGTACTTC

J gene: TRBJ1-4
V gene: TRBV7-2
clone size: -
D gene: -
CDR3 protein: CASSLVGGLEKLFF
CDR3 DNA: TGTGCCAGCAGCTTAGTTGGAGGGCTAGAAAAACTGTTTTTT

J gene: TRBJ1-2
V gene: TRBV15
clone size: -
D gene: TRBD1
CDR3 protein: CATSRERTGAGYTF
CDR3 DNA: TGTGCCACCAGCCGAGAGAGGACAGGGGCTGGCTACACCTTC

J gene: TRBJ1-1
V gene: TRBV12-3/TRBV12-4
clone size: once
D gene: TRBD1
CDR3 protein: CADVEAGGTYTEAFF
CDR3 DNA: TGTGCCGACGTAGAAGCAGGGGGTACTTACACTGAAGCTTTCTTT

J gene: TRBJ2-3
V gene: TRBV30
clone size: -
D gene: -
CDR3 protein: CAWSVIFPGLNRDTDTQYF
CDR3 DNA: TGTGCCTGGAGTGTAATCTTCCCGGGACTTAACAGAGACACAGATACGCAGTATTTT

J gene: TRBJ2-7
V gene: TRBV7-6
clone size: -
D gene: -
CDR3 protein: CASSSVGYEQYF
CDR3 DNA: TGTGCCAGCAGCTCCGTGGGCTACGAGCAGTACTTC

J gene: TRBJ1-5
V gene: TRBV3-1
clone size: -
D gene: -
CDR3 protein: CASSQDSNQPQHF
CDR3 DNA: TGTGCCAGCAGCCAAGATAGTAATCAGCCCCAGCATTTT

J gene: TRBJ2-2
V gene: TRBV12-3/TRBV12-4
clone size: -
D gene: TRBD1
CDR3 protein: CASSLAGQGNTGELFF
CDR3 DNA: TGTGCCAGCAGTTTAGCCGGACAGGGGAACACCGGGGAGCTGTTTTTT

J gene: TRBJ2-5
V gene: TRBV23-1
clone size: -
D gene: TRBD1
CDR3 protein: CASSRDRGRLGTQYF
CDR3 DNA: TGCGCCAGCAGTCGGGACAGGGGGAGGTTAGGGACCCAGTACTTC

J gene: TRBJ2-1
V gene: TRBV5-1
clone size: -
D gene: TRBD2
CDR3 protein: CASSLEAGGGYEQFF
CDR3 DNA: TGCGCCAGCAGCTTGGAAGCGGGGGGGGGATATGAGCAGTTCTTC

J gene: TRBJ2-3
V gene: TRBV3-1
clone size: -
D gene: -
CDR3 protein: CASSQRQPTDTQYF
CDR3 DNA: TGTGCCAGCAGCCAAAGACAGCCCACAGATACGCAGTATTTT

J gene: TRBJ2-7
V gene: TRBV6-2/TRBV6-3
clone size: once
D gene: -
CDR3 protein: CASIPTGRVYEQYF
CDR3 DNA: TGTGCCAGCATCCCTACAGGGAGAGTCTACGAGCAGTACTTC

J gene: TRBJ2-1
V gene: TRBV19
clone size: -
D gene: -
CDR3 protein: CASSLKQGSSYNEQFF
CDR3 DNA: TGTGCCAGTAGCCTCAAACAGGGAAGCTCCTACAATGAGCAGTTCTTC

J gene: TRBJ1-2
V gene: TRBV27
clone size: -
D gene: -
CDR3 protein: CASSFLVGYGYTF
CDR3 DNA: TGTGCCAGCAGTTTCCTGGTCGGCTATGGCTACACCTTC

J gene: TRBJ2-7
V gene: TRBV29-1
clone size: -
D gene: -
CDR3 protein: CSVEFRSYEQYF
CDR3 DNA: TGCAGCGTTGAATTTCGGAGCTACGAGCAGTACTTC

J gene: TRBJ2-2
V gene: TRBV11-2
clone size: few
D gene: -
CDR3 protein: CASSRRTNPSSGELFF
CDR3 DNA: TGTGCCAGCAGCCGACGGACTAACCCGTCCAGCGGGGAGCTGTTTTTT

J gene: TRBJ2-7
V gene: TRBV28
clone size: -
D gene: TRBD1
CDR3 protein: CASVRGTGYEQYF
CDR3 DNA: TGTGCCAGCGTACGGGGGACAGGGTACGAGCAGTACTTC

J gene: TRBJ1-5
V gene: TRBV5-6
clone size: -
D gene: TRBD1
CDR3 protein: CASSWGTGRHQPQHF
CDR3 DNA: TGTGCCAGCAGCTGGGGGACAGGGCGACATCAGCCCCAGCATTTT

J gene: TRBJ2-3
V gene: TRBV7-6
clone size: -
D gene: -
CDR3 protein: CASSLVIGDTQYF
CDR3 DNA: TGTGCCAGCAGCCTAGTGATTGGGGATACGCAGTATTTT

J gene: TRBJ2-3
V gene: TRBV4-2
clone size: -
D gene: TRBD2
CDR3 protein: CASSQEGGLAGVTDTQYF
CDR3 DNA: TGTGCCAGCAGCCAAGAAGGAGGACTAGCGGGGGTCACAGATACGCAGTATTTT

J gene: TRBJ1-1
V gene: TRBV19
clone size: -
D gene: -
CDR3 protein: CASSIEVNTEAFF
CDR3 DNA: TGTGCCAGTAGTATAGAGGTGAACACTGAAGCTTTCTTT

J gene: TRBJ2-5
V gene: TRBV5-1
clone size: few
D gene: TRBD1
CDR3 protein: CASSLDGRGETQYF
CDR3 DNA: TGCGCCAGCAGCTTGGATGGCAGGGGGGAGACCCAGTACTTC

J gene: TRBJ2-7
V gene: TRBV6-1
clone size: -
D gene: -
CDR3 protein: CASSEFGGFYEQYF
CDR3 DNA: TGTGCCAGCAGTGAATTCGGGGGATTCTACGAGCAGTACTTC

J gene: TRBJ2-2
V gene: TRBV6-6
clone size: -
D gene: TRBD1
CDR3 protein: CASSTGGNTGELFF
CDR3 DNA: TGTGCCAGCAGCACAGGGGGAAACACCGGGGAGCTGTTTTTT

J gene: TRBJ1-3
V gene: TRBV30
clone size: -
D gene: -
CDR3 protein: CAWSERRSGNTIYF
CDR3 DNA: TGTGCCTGGAGTGAACGGAGGTCTGGAAACACCATATATTTT

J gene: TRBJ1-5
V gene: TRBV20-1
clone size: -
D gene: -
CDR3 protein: CSASKEGNQPQHF
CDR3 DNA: TGCAGTGCTAGTAAAGAGGGAAATCAGCCCCAGCATTTT

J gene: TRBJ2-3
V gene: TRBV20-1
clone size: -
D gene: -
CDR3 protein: CSARDGDSLDTQYF
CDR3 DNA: TGCAGTGCTAGAGATGGGGACTCCCTCGATACGCAGTATTTT